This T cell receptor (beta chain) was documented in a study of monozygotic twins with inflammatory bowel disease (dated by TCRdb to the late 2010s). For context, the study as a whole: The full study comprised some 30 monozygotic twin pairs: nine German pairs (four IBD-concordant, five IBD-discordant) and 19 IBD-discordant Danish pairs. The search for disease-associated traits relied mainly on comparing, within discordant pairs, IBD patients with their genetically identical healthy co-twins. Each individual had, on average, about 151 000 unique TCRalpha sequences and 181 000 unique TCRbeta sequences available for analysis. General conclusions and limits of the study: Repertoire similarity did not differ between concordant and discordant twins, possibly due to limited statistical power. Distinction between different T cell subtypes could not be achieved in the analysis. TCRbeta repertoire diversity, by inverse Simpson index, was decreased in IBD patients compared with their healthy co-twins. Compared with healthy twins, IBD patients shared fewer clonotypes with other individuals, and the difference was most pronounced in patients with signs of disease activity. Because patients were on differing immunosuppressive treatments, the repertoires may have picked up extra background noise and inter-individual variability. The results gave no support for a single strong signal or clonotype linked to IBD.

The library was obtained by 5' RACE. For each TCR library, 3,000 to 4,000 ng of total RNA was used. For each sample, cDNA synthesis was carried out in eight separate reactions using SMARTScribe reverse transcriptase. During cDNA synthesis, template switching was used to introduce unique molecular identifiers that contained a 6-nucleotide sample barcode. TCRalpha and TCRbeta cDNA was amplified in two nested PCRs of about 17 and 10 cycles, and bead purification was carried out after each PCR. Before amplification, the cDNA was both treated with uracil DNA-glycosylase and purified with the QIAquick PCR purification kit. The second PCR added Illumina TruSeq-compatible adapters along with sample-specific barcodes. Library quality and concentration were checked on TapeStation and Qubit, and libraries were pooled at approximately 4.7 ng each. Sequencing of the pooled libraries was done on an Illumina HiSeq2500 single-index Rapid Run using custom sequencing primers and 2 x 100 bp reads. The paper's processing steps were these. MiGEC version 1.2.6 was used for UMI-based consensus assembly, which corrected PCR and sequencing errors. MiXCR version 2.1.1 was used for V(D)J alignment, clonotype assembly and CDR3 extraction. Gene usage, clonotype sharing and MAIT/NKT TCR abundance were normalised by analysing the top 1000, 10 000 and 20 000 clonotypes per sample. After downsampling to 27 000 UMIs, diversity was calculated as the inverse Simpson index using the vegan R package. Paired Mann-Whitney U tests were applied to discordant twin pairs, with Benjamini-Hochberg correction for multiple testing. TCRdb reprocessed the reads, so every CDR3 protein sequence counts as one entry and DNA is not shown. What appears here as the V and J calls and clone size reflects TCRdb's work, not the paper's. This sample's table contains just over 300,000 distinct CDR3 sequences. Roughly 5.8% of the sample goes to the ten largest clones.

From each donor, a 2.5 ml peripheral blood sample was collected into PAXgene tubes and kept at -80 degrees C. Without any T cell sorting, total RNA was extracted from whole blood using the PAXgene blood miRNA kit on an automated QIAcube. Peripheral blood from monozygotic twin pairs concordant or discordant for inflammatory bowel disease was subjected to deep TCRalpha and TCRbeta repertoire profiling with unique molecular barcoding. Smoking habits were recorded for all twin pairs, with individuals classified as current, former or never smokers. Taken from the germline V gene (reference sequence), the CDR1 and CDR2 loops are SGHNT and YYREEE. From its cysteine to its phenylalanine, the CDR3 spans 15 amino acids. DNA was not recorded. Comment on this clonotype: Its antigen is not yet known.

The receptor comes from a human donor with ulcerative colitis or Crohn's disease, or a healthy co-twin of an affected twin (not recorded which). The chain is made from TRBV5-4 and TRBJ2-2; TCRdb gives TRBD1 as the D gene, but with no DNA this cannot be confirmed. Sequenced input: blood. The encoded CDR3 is CASSLSPKDTGEPFF.